A selection of T cell receptor beta chains follows, all from one sample in a study of read filtering for tumor transcriptome and immune sequencing. Each CDR3 protein is one row after TCRdb ran MiXCR on the reads. The sample includes around 41,000 distinct CDR3 sequences, about 14% seen only once; the top ten take around 19%. Sample: a population of CD138-negative cells sorted from bone marrow. The receptors were gathered from a donor at least 40 years old with multiple myeloma. Each CDR3 is given with its conserved first and last residue. A D gene is named only where the DNA matches it firmly. Clone size appears in some rows only: once, few, many, or a class for an expanded clone.

j_call	v_call	d_call	clone_size	cdr3_aa	cdr3_nt
TRBJ2-7	TRBV24-1	TRBD2	many	CATSDSGGLRYFF	TGTGCCACCAGTGATTCGGGGGGACTCCGTTATTTTTTC
TRBJ2-3	TRBV24-1	NA	NA	CATSDLRDGRSTDTQYF	TGTGCCACCAGTGATCTCCGGGACGGGAGAAGCACAGATACGCAGTATTTT
TRBJ2-3	TRBV7-9	NA	many	CASSAGDKTDTQYF	TGTGCCAGCAGCGCGGGGGACAAAACAGATACGCAGTATTTT
TRBJ2-1	TRBV9	TRBD2	many	CASSVGTTNYNEQFF	TGTGCCAGCAGCGTCGGGACTACAAATTACAATGAGCAGTTCTTC
TRBJ2-2	TRBV6-5	NA	many	CASSSAGVHGELFF	TGTGCCAGCAGTTCGGCAGGGGTCCACGGGGAGCTGTTTTTT
TRBJ2-1	TRBV9	TRBD1	NA	CTSSGRDRGLDEQFF	TGTACCAGCAGCGGCCGGGACAGGGGGCTCGATGAGCAGTTCTTC
TRBJ1-5	TRBV12-3/TRBV12-4	TRBD1	many	CASSSGQGGNQPQHF	TGTGCCAGCAGTTCCGGACAGGGCGGCAATCAGCCCCAGCATTTT
TRBJ2-7	TRBV4-2	TRBD1	few	CASSQGGQGVFYEQYF	TGTGCCAGCAGCCAAGGGGGACAGGGGGTTTTCTACGAGCAGTACTTC
TRBJ2-3	TRBV30	TRBD1	many	CAWSRRTKSPRGLGTDTQYF	TGTGCCTGGAGTCGACGAACTAAATCACCCAGGGGGCTCGGCACAGATACGCAGTATTTT
TRBJ1-2	TRBV6-6	NA	many	CASSPNKSRGSGYTF	TGTGCCAGCAGTCCCAATAAGAGCAGGGGCAGTGGCTACACCTTC
TRBJ2-1	TRBV5-4	NA	many	CASSPETEKKFF	TGTGCCAGCAGCCCGGAGACGGAGAAGAAGTTCTTC
TRBJ2-2	TRBV6-2/TRBV6-3	NA	NA	CASSEPTGLPGELFF	TGTGCCAGCAGTGAGCCGACAGGACTACCCGGGGAGCTGTTTTTT
TRBJ2-1	TRBV20-1	NA	many	CSAEGLRNEQFF	TGCAGTGCAGAGGGACTCCGCAATGAGCAGTTCTTC
TRBJ2-3	TRBV10-3	TRBD2	NA	CATMGGEFTDTQYF	TGTGCCACCATGGGAGGGGAATTCACAGATACGCAGTATTTT
TRBJ1-3	TRBV5-6	NA	many	CASSLTGHSGNTIYF	TGTGCCAGCAGCTTGACAGGCCACTCTGGAAACACCATATATTTT
TRBJ1-5	TRBV27	NA	many	CASSPSRTLNQPQHF	TGTGCCAGCAGTCCTTCCAGGACCCTTAATCAGCCCCAGCATTTT
TRBJ2-2	TRBV6-6	TRBD1	many	CATSGRDRGSGELFF	TGTGCCACCTCAGGCCGGGACAGGGGATCCGGGGAGCTGTTTTTT
TRBJ2-5	TRBV7-2	TRBD1	many	CASSIGQAETQYF	TGTGCCAGCAGCATTGGACAGGCGGAGACCCAGTACTTC
TRBJ2-1	TRBV6-2/TRBV6-3	NA	many	CASNTAYNEQFF	TGTGCCAGCAACACAGCCTACAATGAGCAGTTCTTC
TRBJ1-4	TRBV15	TRBD1	many	CATSRDVGGGEKLFF	TGTGCCACCAGCAGAGATGTAGGGGGCGGCGAAAAACTGTTTTTT
TRBJ1-5	TRBV12-3/TRBV12-4	NA	many	CASSFSDAGNQPQHF	TGTGCCAGCAGTTTCTCAGATGCGGGCAATCAGCCCCAGCATTTT
TRBJ1-2	TRBV27	NA	many	CASTTLRGTGGYTF	TGTGCCAGCACCACACTGAGGGGTACGGGAGGCTACACCTTC
TRBJ2-5	TRBV20-1	NA	many	CSAPDSTETQYF	TGCAGTGCACCGGACAGTACAGAGACCCAGTACTTC
TRBJ2-7	TRBV19	NA	many	CASSKTGNRPQAYEQYF	TGTGCCAGTAGTAAAACAGGGAATAGGCCCCAGGCCTACGAGCAGTACTTC
TRBJ2-2	TRBV11-2	TRBD1	many	CASSFAGQGATGELFF	TGTGCCAGCAGCTTCGCGGGACAGGGGGCCACCGGGGAGCTGTTTTTT
TRBJ1-1	TRBV2	NA	many	CASIESENTEAFF	TGTGCCAGCATAGAATCGGAGAACACTGAAGCTTTCTTT
TRBJ2-3	TRBV3-1	TRBD2	NA	CASSHTLGAGGTPSTDTQYF	TGTGCCAGCAGCCACACTCTTGGAGCGGGGGGGACTCCTAGCACAGATACGCAGTATTTT
TRBJ2-7	TRBV7-9	TRBD2	many	CASSPPLAGRSEQYF	TGTGCCAGCAGTCCCCCGCTAGCGGGGCGCTCCGAGCAGTACTTC
TRBJ2-2	TRBV12-3/TRBV12-4	NA	many	CASSLQTMNTGELFF	TGTGCCAGCAGTTTACAGACAATGAACACCGGGGAGCTGTTTTTT
TRBJ1-1	TRBV12-3/TRBV12-4	NA	many	CASSPRGDEAFF	TGTGCCAGCAGTCCTAGGGGGGACGAAGCTTTCTTT
TRBJ2-3	TRBV20-1	NA	many	CSAGLTEDTQYF	TGCAGTGCTGGGTTGACGGAAGATACGCAGTATTTT
TRBJ2-1	TRBV6-5	TRBD2	many	CASSYGEGSNEQFF	TGTGCCAGCAGTTACGGGGAGGGCAGCAATGAGCAGTTCTTC
TRBJ1-4	TRBV5-1	TRBD1	many	CASSGGQGDEKLFF	TGCGCCAGCAGCGGGGGACAGGGGGATGAAAAACTGTTTTTT
TRBJ2-3	TRBV7-9	TRBD2	NA	CASNLAGDYTDTQYF	TGTGCCAGCAACCTAGCGGGGGACTACACAGATACGCAGTATTTT
TRBJ2-7	TRBV27	TRBD1	many	CASSAYRGYEQYF	TGTGCCAGCAGTGCCTACAGGGGGTACGAGCAGTACTTC
TRBJ2-5	TRBV2	TRBD2	NA	CASSDSLAETQYF	TGTGCCAGCAGTGATTCACTAGCGGAGACCCAGTACTTC
TRBJ1-5	TRBV2	TRBD1	many	CASSGDRSLGNQPQHF	TGTGCCAGCAGTGGGGACAGGTCCCTGGGTAATCAGCCCCAGCATTTT
TRBJ2-1	TRBV10-3	TRBD2	many	CAISRTSGYNEQFF	TGTGCCATCAGCCGGACTAGCGGGTACAATGAGCAGTTCTTC
TRBJ1-6	TRBV25-1	NA	many	CASSESGIYSPLHF	TGTGCCAGCAGTGAATCAGGGATTTATTCACCCCTCCACTTT
TRBJ2-1	TRBV7-2	NA	many	CASSLAVDNEQFF	TGTGCCAGCAGCTTAGCAGTTGACAATGAGCAGTTCTTC
TRBJ2-1	TRBV4-3	TRBD1	many	CASSLTGGAINEQFF	TGCGCCAGCAGCCTGACAGGGGGCGCGATCAATGAGCAGTTCTTC
TRBJ2-4	TRBV7-9	NA	NA	CASSSSGTTKNIQYF	TGTGCCAGCAGTTCTTCAGGGACGACCAAAAACATTCAGTACTTC
TRBJ2-7	TRBV5-1	NA	many	CASSLGSGGPYEQYF	TGCGCCAGCAGCTTAGGTTCAGGCGGCCCCTACGAGCAGTACTTC
TRBJ2-1	TRBV3-1	TRBD1	many	CASSPGQGYNEQFF	TGTGCCAGCAGCCCGGGACAGGGGTACAATGAGCAGTTCTTC
TRBJ2-5	TRBV6-2/TRBV6-3	TRBD2	many	CASSGLAGGETQYF	TGTGCCAGCAGTGGACTAGCGGGGGGAGAGACCCAGTACTTC
TRBJ1-5	TRBV5-1	NA	NA	CASSLDGTSLEPQHF	TGCGCCAGCAGCTTGGACGGGACCTCTTTAGAGCCCCAGCATTTT
TRBJ2-6	TRBV4-2	NA	few	CASTQSLFSGANVLTF	TGTGCCAGCACCCAAAGCCTGTTTTCTGGGGCCAACGTCCTGACTTTC
TRBJ2-2	TRBV18	TRBD1	many	CASSPYRDSAHTGELFF	TGTGCCAGCTCACCTTACCGGGACAGCGCTCACACCGGGGAGCTGTTTTTT
TRBJ2-7	TRBV7-2	TRBD1	many	CASSAGTGYEQYF	TGTGCCAGCAGCGCCGGGACAGGCTACGAGCAGTACTTC
TRBJ2-1	TRBV5-6	NA	many	CASSLFGGWNEQFF	TGTGCCAGCAGCTTGTTCGGGGGTTGGAATGAGCAGTTCTTC